This paragraph reports one T cell receptor (beta chain). CDR3 size: 12 residues. Trimming took 2 bases from V and 5 from J, leaving 6 bases between them. Germline CDR1 reads MDHEN; CDR2 reads SYDVKM. This record belongs to a study of control samples from healthy donors and cancer patients. The protocol was immunoSEQ multiplex PCR, while the TCRdb copy is restricted to in-frame clones and leaves out a portion. The top ten hold about 3.5% of the sample, which has roughly 130,000 clones, approximately 95% seen once. Sample: blood. The clonotype originates from a man aged 25-45 years in good health. The chain is built from TRBV28 and TRBJ1-1; D is undetermined. The CDR3 here is CASSLEGTEAFF. Written as DNA, the CDR3 is TGTGCCAGCAGTTTAGAGGGAACTGAAGCTTTCTTT.